This TCR beta chain was identified in a study of shared clonotypes between healthy human individuals. Study-wide background: The study used three CD4 naive, three CD4 memory, two CD8 naive and one CD8 memory plate per donor. Study results and limitations: For naive CD4 cells, around 5% of clonotypes were shared across several donors. An anticipated effect of sequencing depth on clonotype sharing among donors was recognized. Naive subsets generally exceeded memory subsets in estimated richness.

Sequencing used immunoSEQ multiplex PCR; TCRdb keeps in-frame clones, though not all of them. The sample holds roughly 2 million clones; 85% to 95% are singletons and the top ten take 0.13%. As for this clone: Its antigen remains unidentified.

The TCR originated in a man between 18 and 35 years old in good health. The source material was naive CD4+ T cells sorted from blood. Subset in this sample: CD45RA+ positively selected.

CDR3 sequence: CASSVEPQGGTEAFF. CDR3 DNA: TGTGCCAGCAGCGTAGAACCCCAGGGCGGTACTGAAGCTTTCTTT. The chain links TRBV9 to TRBJ1-1, with D tentatively TRBD1 (5 bases). Germline assignment: CDR1 SGDLS and CDR2 YYNGEE. Trimming shortened V by 0 bases and J by 5 bases, and 14 bases separated the two germline ends. The CDR3 contains 15 residues.